These 17 T cell receptor beta chains were all obtained from the same sample, sequenced in a study of cytomegalovirus exposure and HLA in healthy donors (dated by TCRdb to between 2016 and 2019). The library was produced with the immunoSEQ multiplex PCR assay. A mixture of 60 forward primers for TCR Vbeta segments and 13 reverse primers for TCR Jbeta segments was used in the multiplex PCR. TCRdb provides this immuneACCESS table in a form limited to in-frame rearrangements. Some clones are lacking; in checked studies, under half of them reflect an unresolved V gene, and why the rest are absent is not known. This sample lists over 65,000 clones; 70% to 85% were detected once. The ten largest clonotypes hold about 8% of the sample. The material sequenced was PBMCs. These receptors were collected from a man aged 60 to 75 in good health and CMV-seropositive.

The chain links TRBV5-1 to TRBJ1-2; the match to TRBD1 covers 7 bases. V was clipped by 0 bases and J by 7 bases; unmatched bases: 6. Per the germline V gene, CDR1 is SGHRS and CDR2 is YFSETQ. CDR3 length equals 14 residues. Here the CDR3 DNA reads TGCGCCAGCAGCTTGGAACAGGGGTGGACTGGCTACACCTTC. Its translation is CASSLEQGWTGYTF. The full variable domain, completed using reference TRBV5-1 and TRBJ1-2, is KAGVTQTPRYLIKTRGQQVTLSCSPISGHRSVSWYQQTPGQGLQFLFEYFSETQRNKGNFPGRFSGRQFSNSRSEMNVSTLELGDSALYLCASSLEQGWTGYTFGSGTRLTVV.

The rearrangement uses TRBV11-3 and TRBJ2-7, with TRBD2 identical over 12 bases. The CDR3 contains 18 residues. CDR1 and CDR2 from the germline V gene are SGHNT and YENEEA. V shed 5 bases and J 0 bases; nucleotides not matched to a gene: 11. Here the CDR3 DNA reads TGTGCCAGCAGCCAAGTACTACTAGCGGGAGGAAGCTCCTACGAGCAGTACTTC. This sequence encodes CASSQVLLAGGSSYEQYF.

J is TRBJ2-7 and V is TRBV5-1, with D possibly TRBD2 on 6 matching bases. The length of the CDR3 is 15 residues. Between the trimmed V and J ends, which lost 2 bases and 1 base, there was a span of 13 bases. Per the germline V gene, CDR1 is SGHRS and CDR2 is YFSETQ. The CDR3 DNA is TGCGCCAGCAGCTTTGGGACTGTTCCTTCCTACGAGCAGTACTTC. This translates into CASSFGTVPSYEQYF.

The V call is TRBV5-5, the J call TRBJ1-5; unclear D gene. Trimming stripped 4 bases from V and 9 bases from J, with 11 bases between. The V gene's germline CDR1 is SGHKS and CDR2 YYEKEE (reference sequence). The CDR3 is 12 amino acids. CDR3 bases: TGTGCCAGCAGCCTGAGGGCGGGGCCCCAGCATTTT. It is translated as CASSLRAGPQHF.

The gene calls are TRBV29-1 and TRBJ2-3; 7 bases line up with TRBD1. CDR3 size: 14 residues. With 4 bases clipped from V and 1 base from J, the junction kept 5 bases outside the gene matches. The germline V gene has CDR1 SQVTM and CDR2 ANQGSEA. The CDR3 loop is CSVATGTGTDTQYF. CDR3 nucleotide sequence: TGCAGCGTTGCGACAGGGACGGGCACAGATACGCAGTATTTT.

This clone was seen once. The chain employs TRBV7-2 and TRBJ1-5; D is unclear. The CDR3 spans 18 residues. Trimming left V 4 bases short and J 0 bases short, with 19 bases between. Germline V CDR1 and CDR2: SGHTA, FQGNSA. The CDR3 here is CASSSSGLGRNSNQPQHF. In nucleotides, the CDR3 is TGTGCCAGCAGCTCCTCAGGACTGGGGAGGAATAGCAATCAGCCCCAGCATTTT.

This clone was recorded once. The rearrangement uses TRBV7-6 and TRBJ2-1, with 10 bases aligning to TRBD2. Germline CDR1 SGHVS, CDR2 FNYEAQ. With V trimmed by 5 bases and J by 9 bases, 7 bases remained unmatched. This CDR3 is built from 14 residues. The CDR3 DNA reads as TGTGCCAGCAGCCCATCTAGCGGGAGTGTTGAGCAGTTCTTC. Amino acid sequence: CASSPSSGSVEQFF.

This clone showed up just once. The chain links TRBV11-3 to TRBJ2-1; 15 bases align to TRBD2. CDR1 is SGHNT and CDR2 is YENEEA in the germline V gene. The CDR3 contains 15 residues. After removal of 4 bases from V and 7 bases from J, the junction contained 2 bases not matched to a gene. This chain's CDR3 is CASSSGLAGGNEQFF. In DNA, the CDR3 is TGTGCCAGCAGCTCGGGACTAGCGGGGGGTAATGAGCAGTTCTTC.

The table lists this clone with a few counts. The rearrangement joins TRBV11-2 to TRBJ2-1; D gene unclear. This CDR3 contains 12 residues. Deletions cut 5 bases from V and 14 bases from J, with 16 bases between. Germline V gene data show CDR1 as SGHAT and CDR2 as FQNNGV. As DNA, the CDR3 is TGTGCCAGCAGCCGATCGGGTGCGCAAGAGTTCTTC. Protein product: CASSRSGAQEFF.

This chain uses TRBV6-1 with TRBJ2-7; possible D gene TRBD2, 7 bases. V dropped 6 bases and J dropped 2 bases, with 17 bases sitting between them. Germline V gene lookup returns CDR1 MNHNS and CDR2 SASEGT. This CDR3 contains 15 residues. The CDR3 sequence is CASSFGGQAAYEQYF. DNA of the CDR3: TGTGCCAGCAGCTTCGGGGGGCAGGCCGCCTACGAGCAGTACTTC.

V is TRBV6-6 and J is TRBJ2-7, with D possibly TRBD2 on 5 matching bases. Germline assignment: CDR1 MNHNY and CDR2 SVGAGI (reference sequence). V lost 5 bases to trimming and J lost 0 bases, with 11 bases between them. The CDR3 runs 14 residues. The CDR3 DNA reads TGTGCCAGCAGTCTAGCCAAACTCTCCTACGAGCAGTACTTC. This encodes CASSLAKLSYEQYF.

The chain joins TRBV2 to TRBJ2-1; TRBD2 is a possible D gene (5 bases). This CDR3 spans 13 amino acids. With 4 bases removed from V and 7 bases from J, the gap between germline ends came to 11 bases. Per the germline V gene, CDR1 is SNHLY and CDR2 is FYNNEI. The CDR3 bases are TGTGCCAGCAGTGTTAGGGAGAGAAATGAGCAGTTCTTC. Protein product: CASSVRERNEQFF.

The chain recombines TRBV11-2 with TRBJ2-1; 12 nucleotides match TRBD2. CDR3 length: 16 residues. J lost 3 bases, V lost 7 bases, and 7 bases had no gene match. Germline V gives CDR1 SGHAT, CDR2 FQNNGV. CDR3 nucleotide sequence: TGTGCCAGCACCGGCTGGGGACTAGCGGGCTACAATGAGCAGTTCTTC. Amino acids: CASTGWGLAGYNEQFF.

The chain employs TRBV5-4 and TRBJ2-3, with no clear D. Germline V gives CDR1 SGHNT, CDR2 YYREEE (reference sequence). The CDR3 consists of 15 residues. Trimming pared 7 bases from V and 6 bases from J, leaving 21 bases between. CDR3 nucleotides: TGTGCCAGCCCTTTGTCGGAGCCGCCTTGGGATACGCAGTATTTT. Protein sequence: CASPLSEPPWDTQYF.

The genes are TRBV12-5 and TRBJ2-3; D may be TRBD2 (5 bases). The germline V gene encodes CDR1 LGHNT and CDR2 FRNRAP. Trimming removed 0 bases at V and 11 bases at J, with 9 bases between. The CDR3 is 12 amino acids. DNA of the CDR3: TGTGCTAGTGGTTTGGTAGAGGGCAGGCAGTATTTT. As protein: CASGLVEGRQYF.

The V call is TRBV27, the J call TRBJ2-7, with 14 bases lining up with TRBD2. Trimming removed 4 bases from V and 5 bases from J; junction bases left unmatched: 13. Germline V gene data show CDR1 as MNHEY and CDR2 as SMNVEV (reference sequence). The length of the CDR3 is 18 residues. CDR3 bases: TGTGCCAGCAGTTCGGACGGGACTAGCGGGAGTCCTTGGGACGAGCAGTACTTC. This sequence encodes CASSSDGTSGSPWDEQYF.

Only a few counts were recorded for this clone. This sequence joins TRBV11-3 and TRBJ1-2; a weak D match, TRBD1 (5 bases). The germline V and J ends were trimmed by 4 bases and 4 bases, with 10 bases remaining between them. The CDR3 is 13 amino acids. Germline CDR1 SGHNT, CDR2 YENEEA. Here the CDR3 DNA reads TGTGCCAGCAGCTCCGGGGGGTTCTATGGCTACACCTTC. Its protein product is CASSSGGFYGYTF.